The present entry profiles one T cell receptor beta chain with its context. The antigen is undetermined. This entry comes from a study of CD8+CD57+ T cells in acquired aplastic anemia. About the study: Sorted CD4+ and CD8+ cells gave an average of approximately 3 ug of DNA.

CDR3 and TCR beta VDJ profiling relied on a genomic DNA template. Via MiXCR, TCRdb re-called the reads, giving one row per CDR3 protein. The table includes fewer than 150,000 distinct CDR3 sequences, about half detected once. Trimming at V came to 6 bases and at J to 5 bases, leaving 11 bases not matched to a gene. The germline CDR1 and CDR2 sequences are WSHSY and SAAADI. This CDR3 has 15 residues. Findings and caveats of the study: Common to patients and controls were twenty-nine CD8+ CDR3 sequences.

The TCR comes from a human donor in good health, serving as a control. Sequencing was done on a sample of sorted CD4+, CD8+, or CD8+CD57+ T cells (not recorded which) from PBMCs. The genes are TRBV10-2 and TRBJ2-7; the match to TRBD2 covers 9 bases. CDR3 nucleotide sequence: TGCGCCAGCAGCCCCCGGACTAGCGCTCTCCACGAGCAGTACTTC. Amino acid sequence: CASSPRTSALHEQYF.